This T cell receptor (beta chain) was identified during a study of blood T cell repertoires in COVID-19. Profiled with immunoSEQ multiplex PCR; TCRdb holds only in-frame clones, not every one. This table holds tens of thousands of clones, approximately 88% found once. For this clone: Other DNA sequences within the sample encode an identical CDR3.

Looked up from germline, CDR1 is DFQATT and CDR2 is SNEGSKA (reference sequence). The CDR3 contains 12 residues. V dropped 3 bases and J dropped 3 bases, with 8 bases sitting between them. The rearrangement uses TRBV20-1 and TRBJ1-1; D not resolved. The specimen was peripheral blood. The receptor was isolated from a man aged 50 or older with active COVID-19. DNA of the CDR3: TGCAGTGCTAGTGGTAGATACACTGAAGCTTTCTTT. Translation: CSASGRYTEAFF.